This TCR beta chain came from a study of blood T cell repertoires in COVID-19. Across the whole study: The samples span acute and convalescent COVID-19 from the United States, Italy and Spain. The cDNA or gDNA used as material had been derived from T cells, B-cell-depleted T cells, or PBMCs.

The study drew participants aged about 18 to 95 years from some 23 US areas. J lost 4 bases, V lost 0 bases, and 4 bases had no gene match. Germline CDR1 LGHNA, CDR2 YNFKEQ. CDR3 length: 16 amino acids. Clones were sequenced by immunoSEQ multiplex PCR, and TCRdb holds only the in-frame ones, with some missing. The sample carries around 300,000 clones, 85% to 90% recorded once. The material sequenced was PBMCs or T cells enriched from blood (not recorded which). This TCR came from a woman aged 18-30 years who had recovered from COVID-19. The chain has TRBV4-2 and TRBJ2-3; 10 bases are shared with TRBD2. CDR3 bases: TGTGCCAGCAGCCAAGATCCTAGCGGGGGCCCAGATACGCAGTATTTT. It translates to CASSQDPSGGPDTQYF.